Below are 14 T cell receptor beta chains sequenced from a single sample in a study of T cell responses to AZD1222 COVID-19 vaccine. The method was immunoSEQ multiplex PCR; TCRdb's version includes in-frame clones alone and lacks a portion of them. Altogether 95,000 to 150,000 clones are present, 88% being singletons, with the ten largest covering about 5.6%. The source was peripheral blood, collected on day 0 of AZD1222 vaccination. The receptor set was obtained from an adult in good health.

V and J are TRBV4-1 and TRBJ1-2; weak D call: TRBD1 (6 bases). Trimming cost V 4 bases and J 5 bases, with 20 bases left between them. The germline CDR1 and CDR2 sequences are MGHRA and YSYEKL. This CDR3 spans 16 amino acids. The CDR3 DNA reads as TGCGCCAGCAGCCGGTTCGCGATACAGGGACGATATGGCTACACCTTC. Protein: CASSRFAIQGRYGYTF.

V is TRBV19 and J is TRBJ1-4; D unclear. Looked up from germline, CDR1 is LNHDA and CDR2 is SQIVND (reference sequence). The CDR3 is 16 residues long. V lost 6 bases, J lost 0 bases, and 14 bases lay in between. The chain's CDR3 is CASSYQTQPTNEKLFF. The CDR3 DNA reads TGTGCCAGTAGCTACCAGACTCAGCCAACTAATGAAAAACTGTTTTTT.

The chain recombines TRBV6-5 with TRBJ1-1; D is unresolved. This CDR3 region has 15 residues. Germline lookup yields CDR1 MNHEY and CDR2 SVGAGI. V lost 0 bases and J 0 bases, leaving 8 bases between the germline ends. The CDR3 coding sequence is TGTGCCAGCAGTTACTCGGCAGCCCTGAACACTGAAGCTTTCTTT. As protein: CASSYSAALNTEAFF.

J is TRBJ2-3 and V is TRBV24-1, with D perhaps TRBD1 or TRBD2 (5 bases each). Deletions cut 4 bases from V and 6 bases from J, with 16 bases between. The CDR3 extends over 15 amino acids. The V gene's germline CDR1 is KGHDR and CDR2 SFDVKD. The CDR3 loop reads CATSDRTRGGDTQYF. The CDR3, as DNA: TGTGCCACCAGTGACCGGACCCGGGGCGGGGATACGCAGTATTTT.

The chain employs TRBV18 and TRBJ2-1; D uncertain. There are 15 residues in the CDR3. Deletions cut 1 base from V and 10 bases from J, with 17 bases between. CDR1 is KGHSH, CDR2 LQKENI, per germline. DNA of the CDR3: TGTGCCAGCTCACCACGTCCGGACGAGAGGCGGGAGCAGTTCTTC. This sequence encodes CASSPRPDERREQFF.

This rearrangement joins TRBV6-5 to TRBJ2-5; the D gene is possibly TRBD2 (7 bases). CDR1 is MNHEY, CDR2 SVGAGI, per germline. The CDR3 consists of 15 residues. The V and J ends lost 8 bases and 5 bases respectively, with 21 bases between them. DNA for the CDR3: TGTGCCAGCCTCCTAAGGGGGGGGGCCTGGGAGACCCAGTACTTC. Its translation: CASLLRGGAWETQYF.

The chain is built from TRBV19 and TRBJ1-2; D is uncertain. Germline lookup yields CDR1 LNHDA and CDR2 SQIVND (reference sequence). V lost 5 bases to trimming and J lost 2 bases, with 12 bases between them. The CDR3 covers 14 residues. CDR3 coding DNA: TGTGCCAGTAGTCCAACTTACTACAACTATGGCTACACCTTC. Its translation is CASSPTYYNYGYTF.

This clone came up once. The chain is built from TRBV11-1 and TRBJ1-3, with TRBD1 as a possible D gene (6 bases). The V end was cut by 5 bases, the J end by 2 bases, with 13 bases between. The germline gives CDR1 SGHAT, CDR2 FQDESV (reference sequence). This CDR3 has 15 residues. The CDR3 sequence: CASSKTRTAGNTIYF. The CDR3 DNA reads as TGTGCCAGCAGCAAAACCCGGACAGCTGGAAACACCATATATTTT.

The chain uses TRBV2 and TRBJ1-2; D is undetermined. Germline CDR1 reads SNHLY; CDR2 reads FYNNEI. The CDR3 has 12 residues. Trimming cost V 7 bases and J 7 bases, with 13 bases left between them. The CDR3 protein is CASTMTERGYTF. The CDR3, as DNA: TGTGCCAGCACTATGACGGAGCGTGGCTACACCTTC.

This clone showed up just once. This chain connects TRBV5-1 to TRBJ1-2, with D possibly matching TRBD1 (6 bases). The germline CDR1 and CDR2 sequences are SGHRS and YFSETQ. The V gene lost 0 bases and the J gene lost 0 bases, with 9 bases spanning the gap. CDR3 length equals 15 residues. The CDR3 reads CASSLETGTNYGYTF. CDR3 DNA sequence: TGCGCCAGCAGCTTGGAGACAGGAACTAACTATGGCTACACCTTC.

In the case of this clone: The junction does not match germline at one end; this may be a read error. The genes are TRBV2 and TRBJ1-2; D is uncertain. The CDR3 length is 13 residues. Looked up from germline, CDR1 is SNHLY and CDR2 is FYNNEI. CDR3 in amino acids: CASKAINDLGSAF. CDR3 sequence (DNA): TGTGCCAGCAAGGCGATTAACGACTTAGGTTCGGCCTTC.

This chain joins TRBV9 and TRBJ1-1; 8 bases align to TRBD1. Losses at the gene ends were 4 bases for V and 1 base for J; bases not matched to a gene: 3. The germline CDR1 and CDR2 sequences are SGDLS and YYNGEE. The CDR3 loop spans 14 amino acids. The CDR3 DNA reads TGTGCCAGCAGCCCAGGGACAGGGAACACTGAAGCTTTCTTT. The encoded protein is CASSPGTGNTEAFF.

The chain recombines TRBV5-6 with TRBJ2-2; TRBD2 aligns across 11 bases. The V gene's germline CDR1 is SGHDT and CDR2 YYEEEE. The CDR3 length is 14 residues. V was clipped by 7 bases and J by 6 bases; unmatched bases: 5. CDR3 sequence (DNA): TGTGCCAGCGGCCTACTAGCGGGGGCCGGGGAGCTGTTTTTT. Its translation is CASGLLAGAGELFF.

This chain links TRBV2 with TRBJ1-1, with D tentatively TRBD1 (6 bases). The CDR3 spans 16 residues. V lost 1 base, J lost 0 bases, and 12 bases lay in between. Germline V gives CDR1 SNHLY, CDR2 FYNNEI. The CDR3 region is CASSEEQGRLNTEAFF. CDR3 nucleotides: TGTGCCAGCAGTGAAGAGCAGGGGCGTTTGAACACTGAAGCTTTCTTT.